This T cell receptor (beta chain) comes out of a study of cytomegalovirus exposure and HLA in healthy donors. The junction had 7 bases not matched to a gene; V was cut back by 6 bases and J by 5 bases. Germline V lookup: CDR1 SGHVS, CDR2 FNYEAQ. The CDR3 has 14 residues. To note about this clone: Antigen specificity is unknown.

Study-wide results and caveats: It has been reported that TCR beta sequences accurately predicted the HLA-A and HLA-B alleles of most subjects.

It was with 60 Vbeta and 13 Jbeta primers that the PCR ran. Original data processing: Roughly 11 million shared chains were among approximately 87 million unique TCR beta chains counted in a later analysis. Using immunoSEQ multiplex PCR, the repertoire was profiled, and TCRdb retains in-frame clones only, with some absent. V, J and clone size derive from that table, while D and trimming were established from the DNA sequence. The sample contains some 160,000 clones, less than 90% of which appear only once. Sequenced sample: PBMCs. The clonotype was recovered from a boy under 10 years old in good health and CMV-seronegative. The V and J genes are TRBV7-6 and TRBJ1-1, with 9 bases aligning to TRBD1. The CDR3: CASRNDRGYTEAFF. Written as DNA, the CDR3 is TGTGCCAGCAGAAATGACAGGGGGTATACTGAAGCTTTCTTT.